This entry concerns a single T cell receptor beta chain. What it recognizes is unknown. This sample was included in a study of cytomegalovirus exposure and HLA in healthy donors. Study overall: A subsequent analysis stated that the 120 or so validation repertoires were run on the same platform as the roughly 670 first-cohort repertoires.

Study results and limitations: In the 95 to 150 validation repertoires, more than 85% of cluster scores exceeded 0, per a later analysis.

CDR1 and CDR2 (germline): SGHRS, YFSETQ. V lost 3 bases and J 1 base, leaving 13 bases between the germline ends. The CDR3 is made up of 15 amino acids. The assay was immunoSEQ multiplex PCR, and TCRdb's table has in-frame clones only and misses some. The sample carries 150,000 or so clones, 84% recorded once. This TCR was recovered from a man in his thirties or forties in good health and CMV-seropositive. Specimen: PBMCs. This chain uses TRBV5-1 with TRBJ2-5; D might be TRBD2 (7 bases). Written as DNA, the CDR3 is TGCGCCAGCAGCTCGAAGGCGGGGGCCCAAGAGACCCAGTACTTC. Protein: CASSSKAGAQETQYF. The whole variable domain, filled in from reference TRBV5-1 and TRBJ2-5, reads KAGVTQTPRYLIKTRGQQVTLSCSPISGHRSVSWYQQTPGQGLQFLFEYFSETQRNKGNFPGRFSGRQFSNSRSEMNVSTLELGDSALYLCASSSKAGAQETQYFGPGTRLLVL.